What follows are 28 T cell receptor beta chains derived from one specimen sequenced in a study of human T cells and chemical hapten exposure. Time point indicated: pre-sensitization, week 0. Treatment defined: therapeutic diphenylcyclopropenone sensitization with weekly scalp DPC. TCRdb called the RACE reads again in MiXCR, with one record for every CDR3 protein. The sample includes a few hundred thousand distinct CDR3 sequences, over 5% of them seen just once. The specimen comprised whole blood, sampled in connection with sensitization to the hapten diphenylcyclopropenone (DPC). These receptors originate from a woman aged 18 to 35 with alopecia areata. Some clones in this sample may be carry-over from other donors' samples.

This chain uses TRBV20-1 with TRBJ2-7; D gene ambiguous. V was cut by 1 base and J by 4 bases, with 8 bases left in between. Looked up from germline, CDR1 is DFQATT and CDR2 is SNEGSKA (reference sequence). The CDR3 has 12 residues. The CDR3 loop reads CSARVVQYEQYF. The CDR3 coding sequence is TGCAGTGCTAGAGTTGTCCAGTACGAGCAGTACTTC.

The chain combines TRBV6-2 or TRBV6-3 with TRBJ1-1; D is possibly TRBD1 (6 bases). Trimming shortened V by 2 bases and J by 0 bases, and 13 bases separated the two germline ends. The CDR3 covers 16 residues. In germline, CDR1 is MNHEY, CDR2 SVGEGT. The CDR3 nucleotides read TGTGCCAGCAGTTACCCGGAGGACAGTTTGAACACTGAAGCTTTCTTT. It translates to CASSYPEDSLNTEAFF.

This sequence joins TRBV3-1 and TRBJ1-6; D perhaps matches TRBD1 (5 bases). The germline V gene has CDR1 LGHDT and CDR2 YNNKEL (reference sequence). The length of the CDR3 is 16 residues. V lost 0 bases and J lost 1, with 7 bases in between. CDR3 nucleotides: TGTGCCAGCAGCCAAGAGGGGGTATCCTATAATTCACCCCTCCACTTT. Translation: CASSQEGVSYNSPLHF.

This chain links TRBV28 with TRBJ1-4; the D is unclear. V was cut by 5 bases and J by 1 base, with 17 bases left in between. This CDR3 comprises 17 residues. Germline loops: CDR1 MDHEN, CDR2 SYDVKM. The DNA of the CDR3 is TGTGCCAGCAGTGCTCCTGGAACTCCCCGAACTAATGAAAAACTGTTTTTT. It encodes CASSAPGTPRTNEKLFF.

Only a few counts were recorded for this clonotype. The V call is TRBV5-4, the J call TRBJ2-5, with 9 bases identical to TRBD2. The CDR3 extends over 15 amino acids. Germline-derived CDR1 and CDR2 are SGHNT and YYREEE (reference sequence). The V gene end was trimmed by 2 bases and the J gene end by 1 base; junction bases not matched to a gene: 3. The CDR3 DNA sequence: TGTGCCAGCAGCTTTAGCGGGGGCCTCCAAGAGACCCAGTACTTC. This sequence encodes CASSFSGGLQETQYF.

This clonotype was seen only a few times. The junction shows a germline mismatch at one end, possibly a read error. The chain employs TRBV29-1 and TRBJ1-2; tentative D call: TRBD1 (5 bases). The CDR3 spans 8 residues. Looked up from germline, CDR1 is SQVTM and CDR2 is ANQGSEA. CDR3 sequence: CSVAQGLF. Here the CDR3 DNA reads TGCAGCGTTGCCCAGGGCCTCTTC.

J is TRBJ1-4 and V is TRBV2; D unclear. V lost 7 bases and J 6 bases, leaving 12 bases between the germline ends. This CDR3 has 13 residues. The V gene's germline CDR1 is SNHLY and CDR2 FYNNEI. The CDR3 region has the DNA TGTGCCAGCATGGCAAGGGCTGATGAAAAACTGTTTTTT. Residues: CASMARADEKLFF.

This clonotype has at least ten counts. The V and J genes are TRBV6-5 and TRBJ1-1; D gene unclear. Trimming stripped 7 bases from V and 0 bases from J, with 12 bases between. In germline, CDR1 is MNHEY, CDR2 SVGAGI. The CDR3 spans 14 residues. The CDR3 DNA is TGTGCCAGCACCCGCCCGGGGATGAACACTGAAGCTTTCTTT. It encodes CASTRPGMNTEAFF.

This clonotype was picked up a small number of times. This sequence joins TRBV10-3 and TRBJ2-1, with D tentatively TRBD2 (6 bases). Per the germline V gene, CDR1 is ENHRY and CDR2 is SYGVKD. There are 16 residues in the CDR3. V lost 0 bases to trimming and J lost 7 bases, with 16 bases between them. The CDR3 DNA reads TGTGCCATCAGTGAGTCGAACCCGGAGGGGCCGAATGAGCAGTTCTTC. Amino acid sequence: CAISESNPEGPNEQFF.

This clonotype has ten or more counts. CDR3 sequence: CASSLVPPKGQAEKLFF. CDR3 DNA sequence: TGTGCCAGCAGCTTAGTCCCTCCTAAGGGACAGGCTGAAAAACTGTTTTTT. V is TRBV7-9 and J is TRBJ1-4; 8 positions agree with TRBD1. After removal of 1 base from V and 7 bases from J, the junction contained 11 bases not matched to a gene. Germline V gene data show CDR1 as SEHNR and CDR2 as FQNEAQ (reference sequence). The length of the CDR3 is 17 residues.

The CDR3 sequence is CASSPSPGLAGGHYNEQFF. CDR3 in DNA: TGTGCCAGCAGCCCGTCTCCGGGACTAGCGGGGGGCCACTACAATGAGCAGTTCTTC. The V call is TRBV7-9, the J call TRBJ2-1; TRBD2 aligns across 15 bases. After removal of 5 bases from V and 3 bases from J, the junction contained 11 bases not matched to a gene. The CDR3 loop spans 19 amino acids. CDR1 and CDR2 (germline): SEHNR, FQNEAQ (reference sequence).

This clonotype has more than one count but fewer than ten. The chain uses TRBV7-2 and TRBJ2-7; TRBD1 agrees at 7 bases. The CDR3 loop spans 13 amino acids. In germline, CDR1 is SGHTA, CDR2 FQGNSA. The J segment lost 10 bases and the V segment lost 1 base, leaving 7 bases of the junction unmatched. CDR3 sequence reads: CASSLEGARIQYF. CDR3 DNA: TGTGCCAGCAGCTTAGAGGGGGCCAGGATACAGTACTTC.

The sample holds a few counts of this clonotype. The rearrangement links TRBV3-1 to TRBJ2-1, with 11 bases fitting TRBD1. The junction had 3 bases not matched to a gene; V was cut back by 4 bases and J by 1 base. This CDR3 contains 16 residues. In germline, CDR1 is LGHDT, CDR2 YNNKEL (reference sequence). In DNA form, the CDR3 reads TGTGCCAGCAGCCCGGGGACAGGGGGTTCCTACAATGAGCAGTTCTTC. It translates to CASSPGTGGSYNEQFF.

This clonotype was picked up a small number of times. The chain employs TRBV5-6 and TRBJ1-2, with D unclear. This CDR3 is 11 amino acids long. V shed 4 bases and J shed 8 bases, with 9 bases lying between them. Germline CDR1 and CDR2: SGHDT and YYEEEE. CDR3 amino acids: CASSHTVGYTF. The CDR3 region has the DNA TGTGCCAGCAGCCACACAGTCGGCTACACCTTC.

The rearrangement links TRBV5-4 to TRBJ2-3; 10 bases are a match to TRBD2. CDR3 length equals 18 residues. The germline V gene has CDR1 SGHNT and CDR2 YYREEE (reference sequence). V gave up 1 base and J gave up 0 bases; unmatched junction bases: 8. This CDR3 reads CASSLKIAGGFSTDTQYF. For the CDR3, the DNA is TGTGCCAGCAGCTTGAAGATAGCGGGGGGTTTCAGCACAGATACGCAGTATTTT.

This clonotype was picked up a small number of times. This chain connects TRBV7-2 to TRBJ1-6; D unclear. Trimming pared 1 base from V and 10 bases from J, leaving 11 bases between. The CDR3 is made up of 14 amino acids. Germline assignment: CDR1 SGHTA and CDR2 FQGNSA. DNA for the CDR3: TGTGCCAGCAGCTTAGATCCGAGGAGGTCACCCCTCCACTTT. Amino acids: CASSLDPRRSPLHF.

The chain's CDR3 is CASSPRPSGEQYF. The CDR3 coding sequence is TGTGCCAGCAGCCCACGGCCATCGGGCGAGCAGTACTTC. The chain recombines TRBV9 with TRBJ2-7; D is unclear. Germline V gene sequence: CDR1 SGDLS, CDR2 YYNGEE. V dropped 4 bases and J dropped 6 bases, with 14 bases sitting between them. This CDR3 comprises 13 residues.

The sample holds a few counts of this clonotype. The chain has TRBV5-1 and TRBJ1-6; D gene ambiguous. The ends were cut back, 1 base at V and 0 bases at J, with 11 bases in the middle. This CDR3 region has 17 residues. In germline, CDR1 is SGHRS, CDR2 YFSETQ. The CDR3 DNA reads TGCGCCAGCAGCTTGTTACTGACTAGCTCCTATAATTCACCCCTCCACTTT. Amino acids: CASSLLLTSSYNSPLHF. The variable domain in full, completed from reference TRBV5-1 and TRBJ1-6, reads KAGVTQTPRYLIKTRGQQVTLSCSPISGHRSVSWYQQTPGQGLQFLFEYFSETQRNKGNFPGRFSGRQFSNSRSEMNVSTLELGDSALYLCASSLLLTSSYNSPLHFGNGTRLTVT.

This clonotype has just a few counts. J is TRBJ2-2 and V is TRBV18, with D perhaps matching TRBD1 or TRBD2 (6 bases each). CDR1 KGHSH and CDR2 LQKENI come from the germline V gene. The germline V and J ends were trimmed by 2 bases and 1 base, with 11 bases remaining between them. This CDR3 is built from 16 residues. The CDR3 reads CASSPSGGVNTGELFF. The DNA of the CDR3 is TGTGCCAGCTCACCATCCGGGGGCGTGAACACCGGGGAGCTGTTTTTT.

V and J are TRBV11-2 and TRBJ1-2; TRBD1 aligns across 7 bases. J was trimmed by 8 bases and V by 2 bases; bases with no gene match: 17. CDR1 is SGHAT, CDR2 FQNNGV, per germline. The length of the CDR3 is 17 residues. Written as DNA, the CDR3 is TGTGCCAGCAGCTTATCTTCCAACCGGGACAGCCGGAGGGGCTACACCTTC. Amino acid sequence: CASSLSSNRDSRRGYTF. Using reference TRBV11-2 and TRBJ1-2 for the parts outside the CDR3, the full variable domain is EAGVAQSPRYKIIEKRQSVAFWCNPISGHATLYWYQQILGQGPKLLIQFQNNGVVDDSQLPKDRFSAERLKGVDSTLKIQPAKLEDSAVYLCASSLSSNRDSRRGYTFGSGTRLTVV.

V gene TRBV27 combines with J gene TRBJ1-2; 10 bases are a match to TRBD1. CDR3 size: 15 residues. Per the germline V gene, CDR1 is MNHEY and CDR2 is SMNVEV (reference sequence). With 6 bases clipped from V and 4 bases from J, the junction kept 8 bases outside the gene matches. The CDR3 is CASRFDRGPPYGYTF. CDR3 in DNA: TGTGCCAGCAGATTCGACAGGGGGCCCCCCTATGGCTACACCTTC.

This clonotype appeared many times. CDR3 bases: TGTGCCAGCAGCACGACTATTAACACCGGGGAGCTGTTTTTT. Translation gives CASSTTINTGELFF. The chain employs TRBV7-9 and TRBJ2-2; D is possibly TRBD2 (5 bases). Germline CDR1 reads SEHNR; CDR2 reads FQNEAQ (reference sequence). V was shortened by 5 bases and J by 2 bases, with 9 bases between the two germline ends. The CDR3 has 14 residues.

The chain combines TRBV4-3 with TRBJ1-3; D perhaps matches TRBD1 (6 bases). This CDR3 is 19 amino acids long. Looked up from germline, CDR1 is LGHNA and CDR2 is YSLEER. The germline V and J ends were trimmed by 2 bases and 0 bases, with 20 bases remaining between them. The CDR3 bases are TGCGCCAGCAGCCAATTCCCGGATTCGCTACAGGGCTCTGGAAACACCATATATTTT. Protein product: CASSQFPDSLQGSGNTIYF.

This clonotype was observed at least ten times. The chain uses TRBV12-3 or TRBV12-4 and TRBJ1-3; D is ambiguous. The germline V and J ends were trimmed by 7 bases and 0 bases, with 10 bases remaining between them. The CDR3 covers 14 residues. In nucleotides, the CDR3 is TGTGCCAGCACCCGGGGTTTCTCTGGAAACACCATATATTTT. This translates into CASTRGFSGNTIYF.

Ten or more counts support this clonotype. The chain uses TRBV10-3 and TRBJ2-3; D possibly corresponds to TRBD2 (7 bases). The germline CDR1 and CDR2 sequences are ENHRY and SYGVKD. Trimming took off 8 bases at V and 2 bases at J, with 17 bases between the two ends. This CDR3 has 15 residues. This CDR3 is CAISRGRGTTDTQYF. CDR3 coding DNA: TGTGCCATCTCCCGGGGGCGGGGGACCACAGATACGCAGTATTTT.

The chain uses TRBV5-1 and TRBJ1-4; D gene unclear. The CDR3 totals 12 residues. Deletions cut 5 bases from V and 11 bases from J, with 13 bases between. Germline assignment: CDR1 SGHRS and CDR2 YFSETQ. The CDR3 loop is CASSQDRVKLFF. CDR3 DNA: TGCGCCAGCAGTCAGGACCGGGTCAAACTGTTTTTT.

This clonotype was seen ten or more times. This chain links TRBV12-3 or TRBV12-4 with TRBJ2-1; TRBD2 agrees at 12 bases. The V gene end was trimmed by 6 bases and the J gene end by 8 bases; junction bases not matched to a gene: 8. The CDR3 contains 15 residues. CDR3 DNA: TGTGCCAGCAGACCATCTAGCGGGGGGGCGTATGAGCAGTTCTTC. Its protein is CASRPSSGGAYEQFF.

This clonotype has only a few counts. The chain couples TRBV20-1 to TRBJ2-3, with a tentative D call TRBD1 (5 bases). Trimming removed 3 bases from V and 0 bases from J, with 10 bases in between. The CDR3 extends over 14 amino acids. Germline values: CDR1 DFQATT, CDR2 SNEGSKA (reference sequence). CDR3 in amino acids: CSASAQGSTDTQYF. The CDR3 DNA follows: TGCAGTGCTAGTGCCCAGGGAAGCACAGATACGCAGTATTTT.